The T cell receptor beta chain under discussion was sequenced for a study of regulatory T cells in long-lasting Graves disease. CDR1 is SNHLY, CDR2 FYNNEI, per germline. CDR3 length equals 15 residues. Trimming left V 6 bases short and J 5 bases short, with 16 bases between. Indicated time point: newly diagnosed GD, antithyroid drugs for less than 3 months. The TCR library used RNA extracted from PBMCs. Arm-PCR of CDR3 regions and iRepertoire HTBI primers were used to build TCR beta libraries. TCRdb ran MiXCR on the multiplex PCR reads and lists one entry per CDR3 protein. The sample records roughly 610,000 distinct CDR3 sequences, approximately 15% being singletons. Ten or more counts support this clonotype. The same specimen was also included in a second study, on T cells in Graves' hyperthyroidism and ophthalmopathy. That paper notes: Hyperthyroidism was newly diagnosed in patients aged 18 to 65 (duration under 2 months).

The sequence derives from a woman in her twenties or thirties with Graves disease. The sample in question was peripheral blood mononuclear cells (PBMCs), obtained at new diagnosis, from a patient treated with antithyroid drugs. The chain has TRBV2 and TRBJ2-2, with TRBD1 as a possible D gene (6 bases). The CDR3 sequence is CASRATGTGTGELFF. The CDR3 coding sequence is TGTGCCAGCAGGGCTACAGGGACGGGGACCGGGGAGCTGTTTTTT.